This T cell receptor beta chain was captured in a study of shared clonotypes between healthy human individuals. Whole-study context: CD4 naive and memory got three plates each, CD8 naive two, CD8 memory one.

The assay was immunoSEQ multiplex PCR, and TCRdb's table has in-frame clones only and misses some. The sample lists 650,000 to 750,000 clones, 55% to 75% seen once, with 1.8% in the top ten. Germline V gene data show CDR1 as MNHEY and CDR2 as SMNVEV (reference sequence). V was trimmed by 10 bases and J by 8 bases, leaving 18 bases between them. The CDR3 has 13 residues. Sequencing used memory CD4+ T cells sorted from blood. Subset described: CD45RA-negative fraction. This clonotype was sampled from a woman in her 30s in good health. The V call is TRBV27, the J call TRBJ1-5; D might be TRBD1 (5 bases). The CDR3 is CANLGTLREPQHF. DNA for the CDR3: TGTGCCAACCTCGGGACCTTAAGGGAGCCCCAGCATTTT.